Listed here are 28 T cell receptor beta chains from one sample, sequenced in a study of beta chain features in type 1 diabetes. Sequenced material consisted of expressed TCRB transcripts (all of the isolated RNA was reverse transcribed). Assay: immunoSEQ multiplex PCR; the TCRdb copy retains only in-frame clones and omits some. The repertoire holds about 150,000 clones, with 8.5% to 14% as singletons. Sequencing was performed on central memory CD4+ T cells from blood. All receptors come from a man younger than 35 in good health.

The CDR3 sequence: CASSVARGGANVLTF. The CDR3, as DNA: TGTGCCAGCAGCGTAGCCAGAGGAGGGGCCAACGTCCTGACTTTC. The chain has TRBV9 and TRBJ2-6; unclear D gene. Germline V gene data show CDR1 as SGDLS and CDR2 as YYNGEE. Deletions cut 0 bases from V and 4 bases from J, with 8 bases between. CDR3 length equals 15 residues.

The V call is TRBV29-1, the J call TRBJ1-1; weak D call: TRBD1 (5 bases). The CDR3 sequence is 9 residues long. V gave up 7 bases and J gave up 7 bases, with 7 bases separating them. The V gene's germline CDR1 is SQVTM and CDR2 ANQGSEA. This CDR3 reads CSAGGEAFF. The CDR3 DNA reads TGCAGCGCCGGGGGTGAAGCTTTCTTT.

As for this clone: Other DNA sequences in this specimen translate into the identical CDR3. The chain joins TRBV6-6 to TRBJ2-7; D unresolved. V lost 1 base, J lost 4 bases, and 2 bases lay in between. The germline V gene has CDR1 MNHNY and CDR2 SVGAGI (reference sequence). The CDR3 is 11 residues long. The CDR3 here is CASSYLYEQYF. The CDR3 bases are TGTGCCAGCAGTTACTTGTACGAGCAGTACTTC.

The gene calls are TRBV10-3 and TRBJ2-7; 11 positions agree with TRBD1. V was pared by 8 bases and J by 3 bases, with 6 bases of the junction left unmatched. CDR1 ENHRY and CDR2 SYGVKD come from the germline V gene. This CDR3 comprises 14 residues. CDR3 coding DNA: TGTGCCATCCAAGGGGACAGGGGGGTCTACGAGCAGTACTTC. Protein: CAIQGDRGVYEQYF.

V gene TRBV10-3 combines with J gene TRBJ2-5; the match to TRBD2 covers 13 bases. V shed 10 bases, J shed 7 bases, and the junction held 3 bases outside the gene matches. CDR3 length: 12 amino acids. Germline-derived CDR1 and CDR2 are ENHRY and SYGVKD. The CDR3 sequence: CATWTSGGTQYF. CDR3 DNA: TGTGCCACCTGGACTAGCGGGGGGACCCAGTACTTC.

This clone turned up a few times. The rearrangement links TRBV18 to TRBJ1-2; 7 bases align to TRBD1. CDR3 length: 14 amino acids. V was pared by 1 base and J by 3 bases, with 2 bases of the junction left unmatched. The V gene's germline CDR1 is KGHSH and CDR2 LQKENI. In DNA form, the CDR3 reads TGTGCCAGCTCACCACGTCAGGGGGACTATGGCTACACCTTC. This gives the protein CASSPRQGDYGYTF.

This clone was seen more than once but under ten times. The rearrangement links TRBV6-1 to TRBJ2-7, with 7 bases fitting TRBD1. J lost 6 bases, V lost 4 bases, and 6 bases had no gene match. CDR1 is MNHNS, CDR2 SASEGT, per germline. The CDR3 runs 13 residues. CDR3 loop: CASSGQGKGEQYF. CDR3 bases: TGTGCCAGCAGTGGACAGGGAAAGGGCGAGCAGTACTTC.

This clone was seen only a few times. V usage is TRBV28 and J usage is TRBJ1-1; the D gene is possibly TRBD1 (6 bases). From germline, CDR1 is MDHEN and CDR2 SYDVKM. The CDR3 covers 14 residues. Trimming shortened V by 6 bases and J by 11 bases, and 22 bases separated the two germline ends. CDR3 amino acids: CASSQGGFPSYAFF. The CDR3 region has the DNA TGTGCCAGCAGCCAAGGGGGTTTCCCCTCCTACGCTTTCTTT.

The sample holds a few counts of this clone. The chain has TRBV18 and TRBJ2-7; 8 bases are shared with TRBD1. There are 14 residues in the CDR3. The germline V gene encodes CDR1 KGHSH and CDR2 LQKENI. Germline trimming cut 5 bases from V and 4 bases from J; bases unmatched to any gene: 7. As DNA, the CDR3 is TGTGCCAGCTCAGCGGACAGGGTAAGGTACGAGCAGTACTTC. It translates to CASSADRVRYEQYF.

The CDR3: CAIRTGGTEAFF. CDR3 sequence (DNA): TGTGCCATTCGGACCGGAGGGACTGAAGCTTTCTTT. This chain connects TRBV10-3 to TRBJ1-1; D remains unclear. Trimming removed 9 bases from V and 5 bases from J, with 13 bases in between. Germline loops: CDR1 ENHRY, CDR2 SYGVKD. The CDR3 covers 12 residues.

V and J are TRBV7-9 and TRBJ2-3; D assignment may be TRBD1 or TRBD2 (5 bases each). The CDR3 has 13 amino acids. Trimming shortened V by 5 bases and J by 4 bases, and 10 bases separated the two germline ends. The germline V gene encodes CDR1 SEHNR and CDR2 FQNEAQ (reference sequence). The CDR3 nucleotides are TGTGCCAGCAGCCTAGGGACCTCAGATACGCAGTATTTT. Translation: CASSLGTSDTQYF.

The genes are TRBV30 and TRBJ1-6; 9 nucleotides agree with TRBD1. Looked up from germline, CDR1 is GTSNPN and CDR2 is SVGIG (reference sequence). This CDR3 spans 13 amino acids. V gave up 4 bases and J gave up 10 bases; unmatched junction bases: 5. As DNA, the CDR3 is TGTGCCTGGAAACAGGGGGCCCCGTCACCCCTCCACTTT. This translates into CAWKQGAPSPLHF. Looking up the rest from reference TRBV30 and TRBJ1-6 gives the full variable domain: SQTIHQWPATLVQPVGSPLSLECTVEGTSNPNLYWYRQAAGRGLQLLFYSVGIGQISSEVPQNLSASRPQDRQFILSSKKLLLSDSGFYLCAWKQGAPSPLHFGNGTRLTVT.

The chain carries TRBV7-8 and TRBJ2-5, with D possibly TRBD1 on 7 matching bases. The CDR3 covers 15 residues. V was clipped by 5 bases and J by 3 bases, with 16 bases between them. Germline V gives CDR1 SGHVS, CDR2 FQNEAQ. The CDR3 loop is CASSARGTAKETQYF. The CDR3, as DNA: TGTGCCAGCAGCGCTCGCGGGACAGCCAAAGAGACCCAGTACTTC.

The J gene is TRBJ1-1, the V gene TRBV19; D ambiguous. Germline loops: CDR1 LNHDA, CDR2 SQIVND (reference sequence). The CDR3 is made up of 12 amino acids. V lost 8 bases, J lost 1 base, and 8 bases lay in between. The DNA for the CDR3 is TGTGCCAGTCGGGCCCAGAACACTGAAGCTTTCTTT. Protein sequence: CASRAQNTEAFF. Using reference TRBV19 and TRBJ1-1 for the parts outside the CDR3, the full variable domain is DGGITQSPKYLFRKEGQNVTLSCEQNLNHDAMYWYRQDPGQGLRLIYYSQIVNDFQKGDIAEGYSVSREKKESFPLTVTSAQKNPTAFYLCASRAQNTEAFFGQGTRLTVV.

The rearrangement uses TRBV7-9 and TRBJ2-7; TRBD2 is a possible D gene (5 bases). This CDR3 has 13 residues. Germline lookup yields CDR1 SEHNR and CDR2 FQNEAQ (reference sequence). V was trimmed by 5 bases and J by 2 bases, leaving 10 bases between them. The DNA for the CDR3 is TGTGCCAGCAGCCGCGGACTTGCCTACGAGCAGTACTTC. It codes for CASSRGLAYEQYF.

This clone was observed at least ten times. V usage is TRBV11-3 and J usage is TRBJ2-3; TRBD1 aligns across 9 bases. The germline V gene encodes CDR1 SGHNT and CDR2 YENEEA. V was pared by 4 bases and J by 6 bases, with 14 bases of the junction left unmatched. This CDR3 has 17 amino acids. The CDR3 bases are TGTGCCAGCAGCTCGGGACAGGGTGAGGGTGTGTCGGATACGCAGTATTTT. Translation: CASSSGQGEGVSDTQYF.

This clone was picked up one time. The chain carries TRBV15 and TRBJ2-7; the match to TRBD2 covers 7 bases. With V trimmed by 4 bases and J by 3 bases, 6 bases remained unmatched. CDR3 length: 14 residues. The germline gives CDR1 LNHNV, CDR2 YYDKDF (reference sequence). This CDR3 is CATSKRGSIYEQYF. Here the CDR3 DNA reads TGTGCCACCAGCAAGCGCGGGAGCATCTACGAGCAGTACTTC.

This sequence joins TRBV5-1 and TRBJ2-1, with no clear D. Between the trimmed V and J ends, which lost 0 bases and 9 bases, there was a span of 7 bases. The CDR3 is made up of 12 amino acids. The germline gives CDR1 SGHRS, CDR2 YFSETQ. The CDR3 nucleotides are TGCGCCAGCAGCTTGGCCAAGGGTGAGCAGTTCTTC. It encodes CASSLAKGEQFF. The full variable domain, rest sourced from reference TRBV5-1 and TRBJ2-1, is KAGVTQTPRYLIKTRGQQVTLSCSPISGHRSVSWYQQTPGQGLQFLFEYFSETQRNKGNFPGRFSGRQFSNSRSEMNVSTLELGDSALYLCASSLAKGEQFFGPGTRLTVL.

This clone appeared a few times. J is TRBJ2-7 and V is TRBV5-6; tentative D call: TRBD1 (6 bases). Germline CDR1 SGHDT, CDR2 YYEEEE. V lost 5 bases and J lost 0, with 9 bases in between. The CDR3 length is 13 residues. CDR3 loop: CASRRTDSYEQYF. The CDR3 coding sequence is TGTGCCAGCAGAAGGACAGACTCCTACGAGCAGTACTTC.

A remark on this clone: An end of the junction differs from the germline gene, which may be a read error. The sample contains more than one DNA sequence encoding this CDR3. V usage is TRBV18 and J usage is TRBJ2-3; a possible D gene is TRBD1 (6 bases). CDR3 length equals 13 residues. Germline values: CDR1 KGHSH, CDR2 LQKENI. Written as DNA, the CDR3 is TGTGCCAGCTCCCCACAGGGAACAGATACGCAGTATTTT. This codes for CASSPQGTDTQYF.

V and J are TRBV7-2 and TRBJ2-7; D not resolved. With 5 bases removed from V and 3 bases from J, the gap between germline ends came to 14 bases. This CDR3 has 14 residues. Germline V gene data show CDR1 as SGHTA and CDR2 as FQGNSA. This chain's CDR3 is CASSPPSRYYEQYF. The CDR3 DNA follows: TGTGCCAGCAGCCCCCCGAGCCGCTACTACGAGCAGTACTTC.

This chain joins TRBV16 and TRBJ1-2; D is perhaps TRBD1 (5 bases). The CDR3 sequence is 15 residues long. Trimming pared 4 bases from V and 4 bases from J, leaving 16 bases between. Germline assignment: CDR1 KGHSY and CDR2 FQNENV. This CDR3 reads CASSPQAQGGYGYTF. In nucleotides, the CDR3 is TGTGCCAGCAGCCCTCAAGCCCAGGGTGGCTATGGCTACACCTTC.

This clone was observed a handful of times. This chain's CDR3 is CASSLNPSGRGQETQYF. The CDR3 coding sequence is TGTGCCAGCAGCTTAAACCCTAGCGGGAGAGGCCAAGAGACCCAGTACTTC. This rearrangement joins TRBV7-3 to TRBJ2-5; 10 nucleotides match TRBD2. Trimming cost V 1 base and J 1 base; bases outside gene matches: 6. The CDR3 is made up of 17 amino acids. The germline V gene has CDR1 SGHTA and CDR2 FQGTGA. Full variable domain (outside the CDR3, taken from reference TRBV7-3 and TRBJ2-5): GAGVSQTPSNKVTEKGKYVELRCDPISGHTALYWYRQSLGQGPEFLIYFQGTGAADDSGLPNDRFFAVRPEGSVSTLKIQRTERGDSAVYLCASSLNPSGRGQETQYFGPGTRLLVL.

This clone was found a few times. The sample contains more than one DNA sequence encoding this CDR3. This chain connects TRBV7-2 to TRBJ2-5; D gene uncertain. The CDR3 has 13 residues. Trimming removed 0 bases at V and 4 bases at J, with 6 bases between. Germline CDR1 SGHTA, CDR2 FQGNSA. DNA for the CDR3: TGTGCCAGCAGCTTAGCACAAACAGAGACCCAGTACTTC. Amino acids: CASSLAQTETQYF.

This clone was seen more than once but under ten times. The chain joins TRBV7-9 to TRBJ2-1; unclear D gene. V lost 4 bases and J 6 bases, leaving 4 bases between the germline ends. The germline V gene has CDR1 SEHNR and CDR2 FQNEAQ (reference sequence). The CDR3 totals 11 residues. For the CDR3, the DNA is TGTGCCAGCAGCTACAGCAATGAGCAGTTCTTC. This encodes CASSYSNEQFF. Complete variable domain (other parts from reference TRBV7-9 and TRBJ2-1): DTGVSQNPRHKITKRGQNVTFRCDPISEHNRLYWYRQTLGQGPEFLTYFQNEAQLEKSRLLSDRFSAERPKGSFSTLEIQRTEQGDSAMYLCASSYSNEQFFGPGTRLTVL.

V and J are TRBV27 and TRBJ2-3; weak D call: TRBD1 (6 bases). The V gene's germline CDR1 is MNHEY and CDR2 SMNVEV (reference sequence). The ends were cut back, 8 bases at V and 2 bases at J, with 11 bases in the middle. The CDR3 has 13 residues. The CDR3 reads CASLDRNTDTQYF. CDR3 bases: TGTGCCAGCCTGGACAGAAACACAGATACGCAGTATTTT.

The V and J genes are TRBV28 and TRBJ1-2; 9 positions agree with TRBD1. Germline loops: CDR1 MDHEN, CDR2 SYDVKM. With 5 bases clipped from V and 4 bases from J, the junction kept 8 bases outside the gene matches. There are 15 residues in the CDR3. The CDR3 loop reads CASSPGDRDSYGYTF. The CDR3 DNA reads as TGTGCCAGCAGTCCGGGGGACAGGGACAGCTATGGCTACACCTTC.

This chain joins TRBV10-3 and TRBJ1-4; possible D gene TRBD1, 5 bases. Germline V gene data show CDR1 as ENHRY and CDR2 as SYGVKD. The length of the CDR3 is 16 residues. The germline V and J ends were trimmed by 3 bases and 8 bases, with 19 bases remaining between them. The CDR3 DNA reads as TGTGCCATCAGTGAACATTCAGGGATGGGAGGAGAAAAACTGTTTTTT. Encoded protein: CAISEHSGMGGEKLFF.